Included here is one T cell receptor (beta chain) sequence, with context. Preparation of the TCRbeta library involved a method that used unique molecular identifiers. Via MiXCR, TCRdb re-called the PCR reads, giving one row per CDR3 protein. The data show hundreds of thousands of distinct CDR3 sequences, with 30% to 35% seen just once and less than 2.5% held by the top ten. The sample originates from a study of T-cell reconstitution after alpha-beta-depleted transplantation in children. The CDR3 extends over 15 amino acids. Germline V gene lookup returns CDR1 LGHNA and CDR2 YSLEER. Trimming shortened V by 4 bases and J by 2 bases, and 15 bases separated the two germline ends.

The TCR originated in a human donor who donated a stem cell graft to a child with aplastic anemia. This specimen consisted of PBMCs from the stem cell graft donor, obtained from the stem cell graft. The chain joins TRBV4-3 to TRBJ2-7; the D gene is possibly TRBD2 (5 bases). CDR3 loop: CASSLSGTKTYEQYF. In nucleotides, the CDR3 is TGCGCCAGCAGCCTGTCGGGAACAAAAACCTACGAGCAGTACTTC.